This T cell receptor beta chain was documented in a study of radiotherapy plus CTLA-4 blockade in lung cancer. Study context: The study recorded objective responses in about 18% of patients and disease control in 31%. Study-wide findings and caveats: In blood, TCR clones derived from the tumor expanded after radiotherapy plus ipilimumab. Best predicting response, reportedly, were early blood T cell clone dynamics, with interferon-beta.

This clone was detected only once. Its target is not known. Sequenced by immunoSEQ multiplex PCR; TCRdb stores in-frame clones only, minus some. The table shows more than 55,000 clones, with around four fifths occurring only once. Germline V CDR1 and CDR2: LNHDA, SQIVND (reference sequence). CDR3 length: 14 amino acids. Between the trimmed V and J ends, which lost 8 bases and 1 base, there was a span of 13 bases. The V gene is TRBV19, the J gene TRBJ2-3, with a possible D match to TRBD1 (6 bases). The starting material was peripheral blood, obtained from a patient treated with radiotherapy plus ipilimumab. This TCR was recovered from a human donor with non-small cell lung cancer whose response to radiotherapy plus ipilimumab could not be evaluated. The CDR3 DNA reads as TGTGCCAGTTCTACCGGGACACGCACAGATACGCAGTATTTT. It encodes CASSTGTRTDTQYF.